Listed below are T cell receptor beta chains from one sample, sequenced in a study of blood T cell repertoires in COVID-19. Here immunoSEQ multiplex PCR was the method, and the copy in TCRdb shows in-frame clones only, minus some. The table lists a few hundred thousand clones, about 90% of them singletons. Sequencing was performed on peripheral blood. The receptor set was obtained from a woman aged 45 to 65 with COVID-19, enrolled during active disease. The CDR3 runs from the conserved cysteine through the conserved F or W. D genes are given only for firm matches. Clone size, where shown, is once, few, many, or a class for clones that have expanded.

CDR3nt: TGCGCCAGCAGCCATCCCCCTAGAGGTGTAATCACAGATACGCAGTATTTT; CDR3aa: CASSHPPRGVITDTQYF; v_gene: TRBV4-1; abundance: NA; d_gene: NA; j_gene: TRBJ2-3
CDR3nt: TGTGCCAGCAGCGGCGGTTGGCGACTGTTTTTT; CDR3aa: CASSGGWRLFF; v_gene: TRBV5-6; abundance: once; d_gene: NA; j_gene: TRBJ2-2
CDR3nt: TGTGCCAGCAGCTTATCGGTCGGACAGGGGGCGAGAGCTTTCTTT; CDR3aa: CASSLSVGQGARAFF; v_gene: TRBV7-8; abundance: once; d_gene: TRBD1; j_gene: TRBJ1-1
CDR3nt: TGTGCCAGCTCACGACAGGTTACAGGGGGCGCGTCGTCTTCCTATGGCTACACCTTC; CDR3aa: CASSRQVTGGASSSYGYTF; v_gene: TRBV18; abundance: NA; d_gene: TRBD1; j_gene: TRBJ1-2
CDR3nt: TGTGCCAGCGCAAGTGGTTGGGACTACAGTGACACCGGGGAGCTGTTTTTT; CDR3aa: CASASGWDYSDTGELFF; v_gene: TRBV21-1; abundance: few; d_gene: NA; j_gene: TRBJ2-2
CDR3nt: TGTGCCAGTAGTATAAACTTTTTGGGGCAAATCTCTGGAAACACCATATATTTT; CDR3aa: CASSINFLGQISGNTIYF; v_gene: TRBV19; abundance: NA; d_gene: NA; j_gene: TRBJ1-3
CDR3nt: TGTGCCAGCAGTCTTTCACTAGCAGATACGCAGTATTTT; CDR3aa: CASSLSLADTQYF; v_gene: TRBV6-5; abundance: NA; d_gene: NA; j_gene: TRBJ2-3
CDR3nt: TGTGCCAGCAGCTTAAACAGGGCCTCCACAGATACGCAGTATTTT; CDR3aa: CASSLNRASTDTQYF; v_gene: TRBV11-2; abundance: NA; d_gene: NA; j_gene: TRBJ2-3
CDR3nt: TGTGCCAGCAGCTTAGACAACAGGGGATCACCCCTCCACTTT; CDR3aa: CASSLDNRGSPLHF; v_gene: TRBV7-9; abundance: NA; d_gene: TRBD1; j_gene: TRBJ1-6
CDR3nt: TGTGCCAGCAGTTACCCCGAGGGGACCCAGTACTTC; CDR3aa: CASSYPEGTQYF; v_gene: TRBV7-9; abundance: NA; d_gene: NA; j_gene: TRBJ2-5
CDR3nt: TGCGCCAGCAGCGACCGGGTGGCGGATACGCAGTATTTT; CDR3aa: CASSDRVADTQYF; v_gene: TRBV5-1; abundance: NA; d_gene: NA; j_gene: TRBJ2-3
CDR3nt: TGTGCCAGCAGCTTAGTTATACCGGGACTAGCGGGACCCAAACTTAATTCCTACGAGCAGTACTTC; CDR3aa: CASSLVIPGLAGPKLNSYEQYF; v_gene: TRBV13; abundance: NA; d_gene: TRBD2; j_gene: TRBJ2-7
CDR3nt: TGTGCCAGCAGCCAAGGGAGAATGAACACTGAAGCTTTCTTT; CDR3aa: CASSQGRMNTEAFF; v_gene: TRBV14; abundance: once; d_gene: NA; j_gene: TRBJ1-1
CDR3nt: TGTGCCAGCAGTTCGACAGGGGGTACTGAAGCTTTCTTT; CDR3aa: CASSSTGGTEAFF; v_gene: TRBV2; abundance: NA; d_gene: TRBD1; j_gene: TRBJ1-1
CDR3nt: TGCAGCGTTGGGGGGGGTTTGAATTACGAGCAGTACTTC; CDR3aa: CSVGGGLNYEQYF; v_gene: TRBV29-1; abundance: once; d_gene: TRBD2; j_gene: TRBJ2-7
CDR3nt: TGTGCCAGCTCACCACGGGCGTCTAGCACAGATACGCAGTATTTT; CDR3aa: CASSPRASSTDTQYF; v_gene: TRBV18; abundance: NA; d_gene: NA; j_gene: TRBJ2-3
CDR3nt: TGTGCCAGCAGCTCCCCTCCGGGGATACGGCAAGAGACCCAGTACTTC; CDR3aa: CASSSPPGIRQETQYF; v_gene: TRBV11-1; abundance: NA; d_gene: NA; j_gene: TRBJ2-5
CDR3nt: TGTGCCAGCAGCTTCCCGAGCACAACTAATGAAAAACTGTTTTTT; CDR3aa: CASSFPSTTNEKLFF; v_gene: TRBV7-9; abundance: NA; d_gene: NA; j_gene: TRBJ1-4
CDR3nt: TGTGCCAGCAGTTCAGGGCTTATGCGGTTCCTCCACTTT; CDR3aa: CASSSGLMRFLHF; v_gene: TRBV27; abundance: NA; d_gene: NA; j_gene: TRBJ1-6
CDR3nt: TGTGCCAGCAGTAGGACTAGCAGCGAGGATGAGCAGTTCTTC; CDR3aa: CASSRTSSEDEQFF; v_gene: TRBV2; abundance: NA; d_gene: TRBD2; j_gene: TRBJ2-1
CDR3nt: TGCGCCAGCAGCCCTATCGGGGGGGACGGAGCCACCTTC; CDR3aa: CASSPIGGDGATF; v_gene: TRBV5-1; abundance: once; d_gene: NA; j_gene: TRBJ1-2
CDR3nt: TGTGCCCCAGAAGGAGCGGATTCCTACGAGCAGTACTTC; CDR3aa: CAPEGADSYEQYF; v_gene: TRBV24-1; abundance: NA; d_gene: NA; j_gene: TRBJ2-7
CDR3nt: TGTGCCAGCAGCGTCCCGGACAGTTCGAACACCGGGGAGCTGTTTTTT; CDR3aa: CASSVPDSSNTGELFF; v_gene: TRBV9; abundance: NA; d_gene: NA; j_gene: TRBJ2-2
CDR3nt: TGCGCCAGCAGCTCCGGACTAGCCCACAATGAGCAGTTCTTC; CDR3aa: CASSSGLAHNEQFF; v_gene: TRBV5-1; abundance: NA; d_gene: TRBD2; j_gene: TRBJ2-1
CDR3nt: TGTGCCAGCTCACCACCCGCGGAGACCCAGTACTTC; CDR3aa: CASSPPAETQYF; v_gene: TRBV18; abundance: NA; d_gene: NA; j_gene: TRBJ2-5
CDR3nt: TGCGCCAGCAGCCAAGAGAGTCACTATAATTCACCCCTCCACTTT; CDR3aa: CASSQESHYNSPLHF; v_gene: TRBV4-3; abundance: NA; d_gene: NA; j_gene: TRBJ1-6
CDR3nt: TGTGCCAGCAGCAATTTCGGGACAGGAGTTAGTCAGCCCCAGCATTTT; CDR3aa: CASSNFGTGVSQPQHF; v_gene: TRBV5-8; abundance: NA; d_gene: TRBD1; j_gene: TRBJ1-5
CDR3nt: TGTGCCAGCAGACAGACAGGGGCGCCAGCTTTCTTT; CDR3aa: CASRQTGAPAFF; v_gene: TRBV6-5; abundance: NA; d_gene: TRBD1; j_gene: TRBJ1-1
CDR3nt: TGTGCCAGTAGTATATTCGGACTAGCGGGAGGTCTGGGGGATACGCAGTATTTT; CDR3aa: CASSIFGLAGGLGDTQYF; v_gene: TRBV19; abundance: NA; d_gene: TRBD2; j_gene: TRBJ2-3
CDR3nt: TGTGCCAGCAGCCCCCTGGATACGCAGTATTTT; CDR3aa: CASSPLDTQYF; v_gene: TRBV16; abundance: NA; d_gene: NA; j_gene: TRBJ2-3
CDR3nt: TGCACCAGCAGCCAAGATCTCTCTACCGGGAGGGCCGACGAGCAGTACTTC; CDR3aa: CTSSQDLSTGRADEQYF; v_gene: TRBV1; abundance: NA; d_gene: NA; j_gene: TRBJ2-7
CDR3nt: TGTGCCAGCAGCTTGGAGGGTCCGAACACTGAAGCTTTCTTT; CDR3aa: CASSLEGPNTEAFF; v_gene: TRBV7-9; abundance: NA; d_gene: NA; j_gene: TRBJ1-1
CDR3nt: TGTGCCACCAGCACGGACGGACTTTACGAGCAGTACTTC; CDR3aa: CATSTDGLYEQYF; v_gene: TRBV15; abundance: NA; d_gene: NA; j_gene: TRBJ2-7
CDR3nt: TGTGCCAGTAGTATCAGGGGGCCCACTGAAGCTTTCTTT; CDR3aa: CASSIRGPTEAFF; v_gene: TRBV19; abundance: NA; d_gene: TRBD1; j_gene: TRBJ1-1
CDR3nt: TGTGCCAGTACCCCAGGGGGGTCCCTCTCTGGAAACACCATATATTTT; CDR3aa: CASTPGGSLSGNTIYF; v_gene: TRBV19; abundance: once; d_gene: TRBD1; j_gene: TRBJ1-3
CDR3nt: TGTGCCAGCAGTTCCGACAGGGAAACCCAAGAGACCCAGTACTTC; CDR3aa: CASSSDRETQETQYF; v_gene: TRBV6-7; abundance: NA; d_gene: TRBD1; j_gene: TRBJ2-5
CDR3nt: TGTGCCACCAGCAGAGGGCGGGGGGTTGGCACCGGGGAGCTGTTTTTT; CDR3aa: CATSRGRGVGTGELFF; v_gene: TRBV15; abundance: NA; d_gene: TRBD2; j_gene: TRBJ2-2
CDR3nt: TGCAGTGCTAGAGTTGGTACTAGCGAGTTCTTC; CDR3aa: CSARVGTSEFF; v_gene: TRBV20-1; abundance: NA; d_gene: TRBD2; j_gene: TRBJ2-1
CDR3nt: TGTGCCAGCAGTGACGGACTAGTCCGATGGACCCAGTACTTC; CDR3aa: CASSDGLVRWTQYF; v_gene: TRBV6-2/TRBV6-3; abundance: NA; d_gene: TRBD2; j_gene: TRBJ2-5
CDR3nt: TGTGCCTGGACTAAGGGGCGGAAAGAGACCCAGTACTTC; CDR3aa: CAWTKGRKETQYF; v_gene: TRBV30; abundance: NA; d_gene: NA; j_gene: TRBJ2-5
CDR3nt: TGCGCCAGCAGCTCACGGACAGGGCCGAACACCGGGGAGCTGTTTTTT; CDR3aa: CASSSRTGPNTGELFF; v_gene: TRBV5-1; abundance: NA; d_gene: TRBD1; j_gene: TRBJ2-2
CDR3nt: TGTGCCAGCAGGCCCGGGACTAGCAATGAGCAGTTCTTC; CDR3aa: CASRPGTSNEQFF; v_gene: TRBV6-5; abundance: once; d_gene: TRBD2; j_gene: TRBJ2-1
CDR3nt: TGTGCCAGTAGTATAGACCTTCCGGGACTAGCGGGAAGAGAGACCCAGTACTTC; CDR3aa: CASSIDLPGLAGRETQYF; v_gene: TRBV19; abundance: NA; d_gene: TRBD2; j_gene: TRBJ2-5
CDR3nt: TGTGCCAGCAGTGAACACCGGGATCTCAACTATGGCTACACCTTC; CDR3aa: CASSEHRDLNYGYTF; v_gene: TRBV6-1; abundance: NA; d_gene: NA; j_gene: TRBJ1-2
CDR3nt: TGCGCCAGCAGCTTGGTAGCGGGAGGGCCTGATACGCAGTATTTT; CDR3aa: CASSLVAGGPDTQYF; v_gene: TRBV5-1; abundance: NA; d_gene: TRBD2; j_gene: TRBJ2-3
CDR3nt: TGTGCCACCAGCAGGGTGACAGCCGGGCAAGAGACCCAGTACTTC; CDR3aa: CATSRVTAGQETQYF; v_gene: TRBV15; abundance: once; d_gene: NA; j_gene: TRBJ2-5
CDR3nt: TGTGCCAGTAGTATAGGCGGGGAAGACTACGAGCAGTACTTC; CDR3aa: CASSIGGEDYEQYF; v_gene: TRBV19; abundance: once; d_gene: NA; j_gene: TRBJ2-7
CDR3nt: TGTGCCAGCAGCCCGGGGGGACCCAACTATGGCTACACCTTC; CDR3aa: CASSPGGPNYGYTF; v_gene: TRBV3-1/TRBV3-2; abundance: NA; d_gene: NA; j_gene: TRBJ1-2
CDR3nt: TGTGCCAGCAGCTTAGGCAGGGGTAAGACTGAAGCTTTCTTT; CDR3aa: CASSLGRGKTEAFF; v_gene: TRBV5-6; abundance: NA; d_gene: NA; j_gene: TRBJ1-1
CDR3nt: TGTGCCAGCAGTTTGACAGGGGAAGGCTATGGCTACACCTTC; CDR3aa: CASSLTGEGYGYTF; v_gene: TRBV6-5; abundance: few; d_gene: TRBD1; j_gene: TRBJ1-2
CDR3nt: TGTGCCACAGGAAGTTCTGAAGAGACCCAGTACTTC; CDR3aa: CATGSSEETQYF; v_gene: TRBV19; abundance: NA; d_gene: NA; j_gene: TRBJ2-5
CDR3nt: TGTGCCAGCTCACGACAGGGGACGAACACCGGGGAGCTGTTTTTT; CDR3aa: CASSRQGTNTGELFF; v_gene: TRBV18; abundance: NA; d_gene: TRBD1; j_gene: TRBJ2-2
CDR3nt: TGTGCCAGTAGTATTTCCGGGTCGTTCTACGAGCAGTACTTC; CDR3aa: CASSISGSFYEQYF; v_gene: TRBV19; abundance: once; d_gene: NA; j_gene: TRBJ2-7
CDR3nt: TGTGCCAGCGGAATCTCAGGGTCCTACGAGCAGTACTTC; CDR3aa: CASGISGSYEQYF; v_gene: TRBV28; abundance: NA; d_gene: NA; j_gene: TRBJ2-7